These 6 T cell receptor beta chains were sequenced from one sample in a study of T cell repertoires in cytomegalovirus infection. One entry per CDR3 protein, called by TCRdb with MiXCR from the reads. The data contain about 490,000 distinct CDR3 sequences, approximately 17% of them singletons. Material: CD8+ T cells from PBMCs. The receptors shown here come from a human donor in good health (CMV status not recorded). Some clones in this sample may be carry-over from other donors' samples.

This clonotype has ten or more counts. The chain combines TRBV6-6 with TRBJ2-7; tentative D call: TRBD2 (6 bases). Trimming stripped 6 bases from V and 5 bases from J, with 11 bases between. CDR1 is MNHNY, CDR2 SVGAGI, per germline (reference sequence). This CDR3 region has 12 residues. CDR3 region: CASREGSNEQYF. The CDR3 DNA sequence: TGTGCCAGCAGGGAGGGCTCTAACGAGCAGTACTTC.

This clonotype was detected many times. The rearrangement joins TRBV7-9 to TRBJ2-7, with TRBD1 identical over 7 bases. The CDR3 has 16 residues. J lost 1 base, V lost 1 base, and 7 bases had no gene match. From germline, CDR1 is SEHNR and CDR2 FQNEAQ (reference sequence). CDR3 protein: CASSLEGGPRSYEQYF. In DNA form, the CDR3 reads TGTGCCAGCAGCTTAGAAGGGGGCCCCCGGTCCTACGAGCAGTACTTC.

There are many counts of this clonotype. This chain uses TRBV19 with TRBJ2-3; possibly TRBD1 or TRBD2 for D (5 bases each). CDR1 is LNHDA, CDR2 SQIVND, per germline (reference sequence). This CDR3 is built from 14 residues. Trimming shortened V by 6 bases and J by 6 bases, and 16 bases separated the two germline ends. The CDR3 nucleotides are TGTGCCAGTAGAACACAATGGGGGACCGATACGCAGTATTTT. It specifies CASRTQWGTDTQYF.

The J gene is TRBJ2-2, the V gene TRBV2; the match to TRBD2 covers 13 bases. CDR1 and CDR2 (germline): SNHLY, FYNNEI. The J segment lost 1 base and the V segment lost 8 bases, leaving 4 bases of the junction unmatched. CDR3 size: 16 residues. CDR3 in DNA: TGTGCCAGCCGGACTAGCGGGGGATTGAACACCGGGGAGCTGTTTTTT. The encoded protein is CASRTSGGLNTGELFF.

This clonotype was counted many times. The J gene is TRBJ2-1, the V gene TRBV6-2 or TRBV6-3; a weak D match, TRBD2 (6 bases). Germline V CDR1 and CDR2: MNHEY, SVGEGT. This CDR3 has 15 residues. V was clipped by 8 bases and J by 9 bases, with 23 bases between them. The CDR3 sequence: CASRLLVGGLGEQFF. For the CDR3, the DNA is TGTGCCAGCCGACTCTTAGTGGGAGGTCTGGGTGAGCAGTTCTTC.

Ten or more counts support this clonotype. The CDR3 DNA is TGTGCCAGCAGTTACTCGAGCGGGGGCTCCGAGCAGTACTTC. The encoded protein is CASSYSSGGSEQYF. This sequence joins TRBV6-6 and TRBJ2-7; TRBD2 matches at 8 bases. CDR1 MNHNY and CDR2 SVGAGI come from the germline V gene (reference sequence). The CDR3 sequence is 14 residues long. With V trimmed by 0 bases and J by 6 bases, 4 bases remained unmatched.